These 19 T cell receptor beta chains came from one sample sequenced in a study of blood T cell repertoires in COVID-19. Repertoires were generated with immunoSEQ multiplex PCR, while TCRdb's copy carries only in-frame clones and drops some. The sample lists 51,000 or so clones, around 81% occurring once. The sequencing sample was made of peripheral blood. The receptors were sampled from a woman of 80 years or more with COVID-19, enrolled during active disease.

This clone was found a few times. CDR3 residues: CASGLAGVADTQYF. CDR3 bases: TGTGCTAGTGGTTTAGCGGGAGTTGCAGATACGCAGTATTTT. The rearrangement uses TRBV12-5 and TRBJ2-3; 8 bases fit TRBD2. Trimming at V came to 3 bases and at J to 4 bases, leaving 3 bases not matched to a gene. CDR1 is LGHNT, CDR2 FRNRAP, per germline. The CDR3 runs 14 residues. The full variable domain, in which reference TRBV12-5 and TRBJ2-3 provide the parts outside the CDR3, is DARVTQTPRHKVTEMGQEVTMRCQPILGHNTVFWYRQTMMQGLELLAYFRNRAPLDDSGMPKDRFSAEMPDATLATLKIQPSEPRDSAVYFCASGLAGVADTQYFGPGTRLTVL.

Concerning this clone: The same CDR3 also results from other DNA sequences found in this sample. The chain is built from TRBV18 and TRBJ2-7; TRBD2 aligns across 10 bases. V gave up 3 bases and J gave up 2 bases; unmatched junction bases: 4. The germline V gene encodes CDR1 KGHSH and CDR2 LQKENI. The CDR3 is made up of 15 amino acids. CDR3: CASSPQAGGPYEQYF. The CDR3 DNA reads as TGTGCCAGCTCACCTCAAGCGGGAGGGCCCTACGAGCAGTACTTC.

The genes are TRBV30 and TRBJ2-7; TRBD2 is a possible D gene (7 bases). The V gene's germline CDR1 is GTSNPN and CDR2 SVGIG (reference sequence). This CDR3 contains 12 residues. The ends were cut back, 5 bases at V and 4 bases at J, with 12 bases in the middle. Here the CDR3 reads CAWGGAGYEQYF. Written as DNA, the CDR3 is TGTGCCTGGGGGGGGGCTGGTTACGAGCAGTACTTC.

This chain uses TRBV12-3 or TRBV12-4 with TRBJ1-2; D is unresolved. This CDR3 has 13 residues. Trimming cost V 6 bases and J 8 bases, with 16 bases left between them. The CDR3 loop reads CASSRGLGTGYTF. CDR3 DNA sequence: TGTGCCAGCAGCCGCGGTTTAGGTACCGGCTACACCTTC.

The J gene is TRBJ1-2, the V gene TRBV27, with D tentatively TRBD1 (6 bases). The V gene's germline CDR1 is MNHEY and CDR2 SMNVEV (reference sequence). The CDR3 runs to 14 residues. Trimming stripped 6 bases from V and 7 bases from J, with 18 bases between. The CDR3: CASRPIQGGVGYTF. Written as DNA, the CDR3 is TGTGCCAGCAGACCGATACAGGGAGGGGTTGGCTACACCTTC.

Regarding this clone: At one boundary the junction diverges from the germline segment, which might be a read error. The chain couples TRBV7-7 to TRBJ2-3; 10 bases are a match to TRBD2. CDR1 and CDR2 from the germline V gene are SSHAT and FNYEAQ (reference sequence). This CDR3 is built from 16 residues. The CDR3 nucleotides are TGTGCTAGCAGCTTAGGTAGCGGGAGGCGCACAGATACGCAGTATTTT. This translates into CASSLGSGRRTDTQYF. The whole variable domain, filled in from reference TRBV7-7 and TRBJ2-3, reads GAGVSQSPRYKVTKRGQDVTLRCDPISSHATLYWYQQALGQGPEFLTYFNYEAQPDKSGLPSDRFSAERPEGSISTLTIQRTEQRDSAMYRCASSLGSGRRTDTQYFGPGTRLTVL.

This chain uses TRBV18 with TRBJ2-7; 7 positions match TRBD1. V was clipped by 1 base and J by 2 bases; unmatched bases: 5. Germline assignment: CDR1 KGHSH and CDR2 LQKENI. The CDR3 is 15 residues long. CDR3 sequence (DNA): TGTGCCAGCTCACCACAGGGGGACAGACCCTACGAGCAGTACTTC. Residues: CASSPQGDRPYEQYF. The full variable domain, completed using reference TRBV18 and TRBJ2-7, is NAGVMQNPRHLVRRRGQEARLRCSPMKGHSHVYWYRQLPEEGLKFMVYLQKENIIDESGMPKERFSAEFPKEGPSILRIQQVVRGDSAAYFCASSPQGDRPYEQYFGPGTRLTVT.

The chain uses TRBV9 and TRBJ1-5; D gene uncertain. CDR1 is SGDLS and CDR2 is YYNGEE in the germline V gene. V lost 0 bases, J lost 4 bases, and 5 bases lay in between. The CDR3 extends over 13 amino acids. This chain's CDR3 is CASSVDGNQPQHF. The CDR3, as DNA: TGTGCCAGCAGCGTAGACGGTAATCAGCCCCAGCATTTT.

This clone was picked up one time. This chain joins TRBV5-1 and TRBJ1-6; a weak D match, TRBD1 (5 bases). CDR1 is SGHRS, CDR2 YFSETQ, per germline. V lost 5 bases, J lost 4 bases, and 16 bases lay in between. There are 16 residues in the CDR3. The CDR3 is CASRPQTGGYNSPLHF. CDR3 coding DNA: TGCGCCAGCAGACCACAAACGGGGGGTTATAATTCACCCCTCCACTTT.

The chain links TRBV6-1 to TRBJ1-1, with 11 positions matching TRBD1. Looked up from germline, CDR1 is MNHNS and CDR2 is SASEGT. With V trimmed by 2 bases and J by 6 bases, 11 bases remained unmatched. This CDR3 comprises 17 residues. CDR3 residues: CASSERTGWTGGPEAFF. The CDR3 DNA is TGTGCCAGCAGTGAAAGGACGGGTTGGACAGGGGGCCCTGAAGCTTTCTTT.

The CDR3 DNA reads as TGTGCCAGCAGTTCAGGAGGCTTTAACACGGAGCCCCAGCATTTT. This translates into CASSSGGFNTEPQHF. The chain carries TRBV27 and TRBJ1-5; no definite D call. CDR1 and CDR2 (germline): MNHEY, SMNVEV (reference sequence). Trimming pared 4 bases from V and 8 bases from J, leaving 18 bases between. The CDR3 contains 15 residues.

The J gene is TRBJ2-2, the V gene TRBV19; the D gene is possibly TRBD2 (6 bases). Per germline, CDR1 LNHDA and CDR2 SQIVND (reference sequence). V was clipped by 7 bases and J by 4 bases, with 19 bases between them. The CDR3 consists of 16 residues. CDR3 protein: CASTPLGGMVTGELFF. The CDR3 bases are TGTGCCAGTACCCCTCTGGGCGGGATGGTCACCGGGGAGCTGTTTTTT.

The chain joins TRBV7-9 to TRBJ2-7; 11 bases agree with TRBD1. CDR1 and CDR2 (germline): SEHNR, FQNEAQ (reference sequence). The V gene end was trimmed by 1 base and the J gene end by 4 bases; junction bases not matched to a gene: 12. The CDR3 totals 18 residues. In nucleotides, the CDR3 is TGTGCCAGCAGCTTAGGAGGTCAGGGGACAGGGGGTCGGTACGAGCAGTACTTC. Translation gives CASSLGGQGTGGRYEQYF.

Note on this clone: Other DNA variants within this sample encode the same CDR3. As DNA, the CDR3 is TGTGCCAGCAGTTTAGGCCGAAATGAGCAGTTCTTC. Its translation: CASSLGRNEQFF. The genes are TRBV27 and TRBJ2-1, with no clear D. With 2 bases removed from V and 7 bases from J, the gap between germline ends came to 6 bases. Looked up from germline, CDR1 is MNHEY and CDR2 is SMNVEV (reference sequence). The CDR3 has 12 amino acids.

This chain connects TRBV28 to TRBJ1-2; 7 nucleotides match TRBD1. CDR3 length: 12 residues. Germline CDR1 and CDR2: MDHEN and SYDVKM. V lost 7 bases to trimming and J lost 9 bases; unmatched junction nucleotides: 8. The CDR3 protein is CASTGQVLSYTF. CDR3 nucleotides: TGTGCCAGCACCGGACAGGTTCTAAGCTACACCTTC.

Written as DNA, the CDR3 is TGTGCCAGCAGCCGCCGTAACTGGGGACTAGCGGGAGGTCTGGCAGATACGCAGTATTTT. It is translated as CASSRRNWGLAGGLADTQYF. The chain has TRBV9 and TRBJ2-3; the match to TRBD2 covers 15 bases. V lost 4 bases, J lost 4 bases, and 16 bases stayed unmatched. The CDR3 runs to 20 residues. The germline V gene encodes CDR1 SGDLS and CDR2 YYNGEE.

This clone occurred once. The chain has TRBV24-1 and TRBJ2-5; 7 bases line up with TRBD1. CDR1 and CDR2 (germline): KGHDR, SFDVKD. This CDR3 is built from 15 residues. V trimming: 3 bases; J trimming: 4 bases; junction bases outside the gene matches: 7. The CDR3 loop is CATSDPLKGAETQYF. The DNA of the CDR3 is TGTGCCACCAGTGATCCCCTTAAGGGGGCAGAGACCCAGTACTTC.

The rearrangement joins TRBV19 to TRBJ2-2; the match to TRBD2 covers 13 bases. Germline V gene data show CDR1 as LNHDA and CDR2 as SQIVND (reference sequence). The V and J ends lost 6 bases and 7 bases, in that order; junction bases with no gene match: 5. The CDR3 extends over 15 amino acids. Written as DNA, the CDR3 is TGTGCCAGTAGAAGGACTAGCGGGAGTGGCGGGGAGCTGTTTTTT. Protein: CASRRTSGSGGELFF.

The chain carries TRBV10-2 and TRBJ1-6; TRBD1 matches at 10 bases. V lost 2 bases to trimming and J lost 8 bases; unmatched junction nucleotides: 9. The CDR3 contains 17 residues. Germline CDR1 reads WSHSY; CDR2 reads SAAADI. CDR3 nucleotide sequence: TGCGCCAGCAGTGAGAGTTGGGACAGGGGTTTAGATTCACCCCTCCACTTT. Translated, it gives CASSESWDRGLDSPLHF.